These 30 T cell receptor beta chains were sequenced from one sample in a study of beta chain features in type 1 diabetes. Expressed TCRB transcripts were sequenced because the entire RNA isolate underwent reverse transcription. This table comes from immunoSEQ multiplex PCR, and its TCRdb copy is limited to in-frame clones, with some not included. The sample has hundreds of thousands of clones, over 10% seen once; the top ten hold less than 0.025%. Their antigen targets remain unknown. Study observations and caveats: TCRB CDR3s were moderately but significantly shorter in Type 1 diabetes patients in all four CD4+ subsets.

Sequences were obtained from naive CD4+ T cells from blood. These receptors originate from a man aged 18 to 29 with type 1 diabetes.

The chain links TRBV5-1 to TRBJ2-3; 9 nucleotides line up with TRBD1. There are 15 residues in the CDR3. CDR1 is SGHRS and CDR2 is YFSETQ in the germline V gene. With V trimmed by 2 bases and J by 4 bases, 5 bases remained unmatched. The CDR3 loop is CASSFTGGHADTQYF. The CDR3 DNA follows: TGCGCCAGCAGCTTTACAGGGGGCCACGCAGATACGCAGTATTTT.

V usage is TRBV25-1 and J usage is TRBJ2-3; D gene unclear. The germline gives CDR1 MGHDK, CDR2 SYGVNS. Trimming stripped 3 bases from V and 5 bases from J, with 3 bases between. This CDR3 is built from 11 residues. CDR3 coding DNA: TGTGCCAGCAGTGAGGGAGATACGCAGTATTTT. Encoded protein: CASSEGDTQYF. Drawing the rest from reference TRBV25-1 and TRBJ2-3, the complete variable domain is EADIYQTPRYLVIGTGKKITLECSQTMGHDKMYWYQQDPGMELHLIHYSYGVNSTEKGDLSSESTVSRIRTEHFPLTLESARPSHTSQYLCASSEGDTQYFGPGTRLTVL.

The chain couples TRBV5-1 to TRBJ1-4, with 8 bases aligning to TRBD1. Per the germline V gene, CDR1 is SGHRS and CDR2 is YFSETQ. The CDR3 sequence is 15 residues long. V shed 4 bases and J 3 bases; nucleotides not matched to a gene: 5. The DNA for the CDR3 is TGCGCCAGCAGCCCCCAGGGGGCGGCTAATGAAAAACTGTTTTTT. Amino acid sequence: CASSPQGAANEKLFF. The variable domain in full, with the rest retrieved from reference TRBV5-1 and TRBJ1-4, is KAGVTQTPRYLIKTRGQQVTLSCSPISGHRSVSWYQQTPGQGLQFLFEYFSETQRNKGNFPGRFSGRQFSNSRSEMNVSTLELGDSALYLCASSPQGAANEKLFFGSGTQLSVL.

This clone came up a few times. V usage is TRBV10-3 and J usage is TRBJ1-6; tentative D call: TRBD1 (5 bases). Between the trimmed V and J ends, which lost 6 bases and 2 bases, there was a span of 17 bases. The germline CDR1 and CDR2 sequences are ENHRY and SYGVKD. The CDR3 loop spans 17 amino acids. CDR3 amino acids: CAISPQGSGAYNSPLHF. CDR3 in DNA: TGTGCCATCAGCCCTCAGGGCTCGGGGGCCTATAATTCACCCCTCCACTTT.

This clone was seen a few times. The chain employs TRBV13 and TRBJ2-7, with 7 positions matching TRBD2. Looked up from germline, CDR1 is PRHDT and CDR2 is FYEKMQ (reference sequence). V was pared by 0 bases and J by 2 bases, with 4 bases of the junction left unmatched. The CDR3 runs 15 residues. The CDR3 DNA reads TGTGCCAGCAGCTTAGGGGGGGGGACCGCCTACGAGCAGTACTTC. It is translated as CASSLGGGTAYEQYF. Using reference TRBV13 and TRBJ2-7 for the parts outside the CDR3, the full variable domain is AAGVIQSPRHLIKEKRETATLKCYPIPRHDTVYWYQQGPGQDPQFLISFYEKMQSDKGSIPDRFSAQQFSDYHSELNMSSLELGDSALYFCASSLGGGTAYEQYFGPGTRLTVT.

The CDR3 reads CASSPGQGYEQYF. DNA of the CDR3: TGTGCCAGCAGCCCGGGACAGGGCTACGAGCAGTACTTC. V is TRBV27 and J is TRBJ2-7, with 9 positions matching TRBD1. V shed 6 bases, J shed 3 bases, and the junction held 3 bases outside the gene matches. Germline CDR1 reads MNHEY; CDR2 reads SMNVEV (reference sequence). This CDR3 comprises 13 residues.

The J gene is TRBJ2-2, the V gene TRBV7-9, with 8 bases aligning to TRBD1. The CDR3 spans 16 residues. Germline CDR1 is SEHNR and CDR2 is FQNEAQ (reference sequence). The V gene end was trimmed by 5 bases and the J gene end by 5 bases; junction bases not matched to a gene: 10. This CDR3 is CASSHPGQAMTGELFF. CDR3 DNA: TGTGCCAGCAGCCATCCGGGACAGGCGATGACCGGGGAGCTGTTTTTT.

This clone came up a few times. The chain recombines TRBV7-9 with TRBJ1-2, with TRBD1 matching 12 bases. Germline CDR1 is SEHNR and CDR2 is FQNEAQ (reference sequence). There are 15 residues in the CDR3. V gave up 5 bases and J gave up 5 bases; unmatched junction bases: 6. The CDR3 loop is CASSPGTGGGYGYTF. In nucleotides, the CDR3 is TGTGCCAGCAGCCCTGGGACAGGGGGCGGGTATGGCTACACCTTC.

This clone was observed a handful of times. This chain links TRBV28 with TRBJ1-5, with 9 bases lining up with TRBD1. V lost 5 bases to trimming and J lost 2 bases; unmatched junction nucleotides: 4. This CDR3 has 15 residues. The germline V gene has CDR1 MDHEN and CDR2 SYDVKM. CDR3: CASSQGDRGNQPQHF. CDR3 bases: TGTGCCAGCAGTCAGGGGGACAGGGGCAATCAGCCCCAGCATTTT.

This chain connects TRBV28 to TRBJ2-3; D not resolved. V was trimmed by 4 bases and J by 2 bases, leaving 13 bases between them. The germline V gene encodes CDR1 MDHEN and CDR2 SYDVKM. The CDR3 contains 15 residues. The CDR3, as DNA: TGTGCCAGCAGTTCCTCGGCTTCAACCACAGATACGCAGTATTTT. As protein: CASSSSASTTDTQYF.

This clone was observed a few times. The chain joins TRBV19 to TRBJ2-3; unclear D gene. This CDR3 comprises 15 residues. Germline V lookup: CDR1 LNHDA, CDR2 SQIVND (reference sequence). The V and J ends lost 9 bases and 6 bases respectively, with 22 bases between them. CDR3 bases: TGTGCCAGCCGACCCCCGGCCTTCATGGGCGATACGCAGTATTTT. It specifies CASRPPAFMGDTQYF. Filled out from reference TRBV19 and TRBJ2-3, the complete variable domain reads DGGITQSPKYLFRKEGQNVTLSCEQNLNHDAMYWYRQDPGQGLRLIYYSQIVNDFQKGDIAEGYSVSREKKESFPLTVTSAQKNPTAFYLCASRPPAFMGDTQYFGPGTRLTVL.

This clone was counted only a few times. The CDR3 is CASSQPGTYEQYF. CDR3 DNA: TGTGCCAGCAGCCAACCAGGGACCTACGAGCAGTACTTC. This chain uses TRBV4-2 with TRBJ2-7, with D perhaps TRBD1 (5 bases). V was shortened by 2 bases and J by 2 bases, with 7 bases between the two germline ends. Germline V gene lookup returns CDR1 LGHNA and CDR2 YNFKEQ. The CDR3 has 13 residues.

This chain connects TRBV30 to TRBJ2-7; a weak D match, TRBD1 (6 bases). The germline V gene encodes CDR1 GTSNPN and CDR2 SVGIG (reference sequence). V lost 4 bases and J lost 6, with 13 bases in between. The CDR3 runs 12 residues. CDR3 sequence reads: CAWNVGAVEQYF. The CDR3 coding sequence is TGTGCCTGGAATGTGGGGGCGGTCGAGCAGTACTTC.

The CDR3 loop is CASSLSGDGAFF. The DNA for the CDR3 is TGTGCCAGCAGTTTATCTGGGGATGGAGCTTTCTTT. This rearrangement joins TRBV28 to TRBJ1-1; no firm D call. Trimming removed 1 base at V and 10 bases at J, with 10 bases between. Per germline, CDR1 MDHEN and CDR2 SYDVKM. CDR3 length: 12 amino acids. The full variable domain, rest sourced from reference TRBV28 and TRBJ1-1, is DVKVTQSSRYLVKRTGEKVFLECVQDMDHENMFWYRQDPGLGLRLIYFSYDVKMKEKGDIPEGYSVSREKKERFSLILESASTNQTSMYLCASSLSGDGAFFGQGTRLTVV.

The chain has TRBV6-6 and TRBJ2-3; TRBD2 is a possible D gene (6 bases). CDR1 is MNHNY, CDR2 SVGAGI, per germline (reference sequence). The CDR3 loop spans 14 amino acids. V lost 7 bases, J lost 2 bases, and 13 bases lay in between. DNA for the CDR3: TGTGCCAGCACCCCAGCGGGCTTCACAGATACGCAGTATTTT. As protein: CASTPAGFTDTQYF.

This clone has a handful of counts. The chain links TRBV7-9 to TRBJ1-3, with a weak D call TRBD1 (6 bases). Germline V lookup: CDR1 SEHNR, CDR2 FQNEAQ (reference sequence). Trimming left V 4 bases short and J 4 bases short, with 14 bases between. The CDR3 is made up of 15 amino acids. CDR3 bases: TGTGCCAGCAGCTCCGGACAGTTCTCAGGAAACACCATATATTTT. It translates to CASSSGQFSGNTIYF. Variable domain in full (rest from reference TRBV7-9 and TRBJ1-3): DTGVSQNPRHKITKRGQNVTFRCDPISEHNRLYWYRQTLGQGPEFLTYFQNEAQLEKSRLLSDRFSAERPKGSFSTLEIQRTEQGDSAMYLCASSSGQFSGNTIYFGEGSWLTVV.

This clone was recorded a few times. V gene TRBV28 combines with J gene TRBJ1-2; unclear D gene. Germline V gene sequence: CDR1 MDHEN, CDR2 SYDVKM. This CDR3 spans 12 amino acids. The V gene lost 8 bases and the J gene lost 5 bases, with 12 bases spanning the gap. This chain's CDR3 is CASGPRRYGYTF. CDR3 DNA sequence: TGTGCCAGCGGGCCTAGGAGGTATGGCTACACCTTC.

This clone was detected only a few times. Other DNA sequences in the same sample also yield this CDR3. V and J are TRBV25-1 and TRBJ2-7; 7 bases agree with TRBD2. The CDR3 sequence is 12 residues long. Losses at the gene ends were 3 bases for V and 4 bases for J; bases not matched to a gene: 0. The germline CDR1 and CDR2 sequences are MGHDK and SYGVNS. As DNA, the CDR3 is TGTGCCAGCAGTGAGGGGGGGTACGAGCAGTACTTC. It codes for CASSEGGYEQYF.

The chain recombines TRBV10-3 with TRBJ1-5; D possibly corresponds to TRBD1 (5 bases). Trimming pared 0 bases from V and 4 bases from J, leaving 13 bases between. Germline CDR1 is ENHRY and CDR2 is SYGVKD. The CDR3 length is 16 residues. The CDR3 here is CAISESGVPGNQPQHF. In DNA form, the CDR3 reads TGTGCCATCAGTGAGTCGGGGGTCCCTGGGAATCAGCCCCAGCATTTT.

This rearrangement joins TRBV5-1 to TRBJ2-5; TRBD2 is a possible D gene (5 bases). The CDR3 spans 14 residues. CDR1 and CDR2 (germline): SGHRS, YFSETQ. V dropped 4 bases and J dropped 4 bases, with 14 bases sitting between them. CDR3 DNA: TGCGCCAGCAGCCAATCACGAGGGAGAGAGACCCAGTACTTC. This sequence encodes CASSQSRGRETQYF.

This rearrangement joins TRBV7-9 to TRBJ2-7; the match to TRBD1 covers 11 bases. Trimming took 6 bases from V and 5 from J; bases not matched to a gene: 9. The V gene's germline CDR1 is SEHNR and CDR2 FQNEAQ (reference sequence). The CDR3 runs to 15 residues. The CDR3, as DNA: TGTGCCAGCAGTTACGCTCGGACAGGGGGCAACGAGCAGTACTTC. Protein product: CASSYARTGGNEQYF.

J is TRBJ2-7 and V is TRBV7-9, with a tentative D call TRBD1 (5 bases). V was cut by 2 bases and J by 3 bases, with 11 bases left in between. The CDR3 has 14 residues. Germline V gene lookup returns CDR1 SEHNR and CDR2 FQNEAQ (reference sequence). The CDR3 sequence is CASSLWGRYYEQYF. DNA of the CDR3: TGTGCCAGCAGCTTATGGGGCCGTTACTACGAGCAGTACTTC. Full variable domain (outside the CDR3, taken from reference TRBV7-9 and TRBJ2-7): DTGVSQNPRHKITKRGQNVTFRCDPISEHNRLYWYRQTLGQGPEFLTYFQNEAQLEKSRLLSDRFSAERPKGSFSTLEIQRTEQGDSAMYLCASSLWGRYYEQYFGPGTRLTVT.

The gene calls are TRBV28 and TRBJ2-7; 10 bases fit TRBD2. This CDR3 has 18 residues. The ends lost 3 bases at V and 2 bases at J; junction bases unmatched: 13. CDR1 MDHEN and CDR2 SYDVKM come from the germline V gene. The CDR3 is CASSFVASGGNSAYEQYF. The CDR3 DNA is TGTGCCAGCAGTTTTGTCGCTAGCGGGGGTAACTCCGCCTACGAGCAGTACTTC.

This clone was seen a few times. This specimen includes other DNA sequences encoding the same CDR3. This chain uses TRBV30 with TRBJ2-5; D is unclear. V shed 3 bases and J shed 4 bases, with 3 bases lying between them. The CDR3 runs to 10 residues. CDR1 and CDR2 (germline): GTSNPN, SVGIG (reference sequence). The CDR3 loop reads CAWSRETQYF. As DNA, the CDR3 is TGTGCCTGGAGCCGAGAGACCCAGTACTTC.

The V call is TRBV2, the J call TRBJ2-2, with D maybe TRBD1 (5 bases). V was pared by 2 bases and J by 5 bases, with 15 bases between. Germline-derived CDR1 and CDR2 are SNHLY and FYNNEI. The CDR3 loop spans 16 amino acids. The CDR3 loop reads CASSEPGPLETGELFF. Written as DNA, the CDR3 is TGTGCCAGCAGTGAACCAGGGCCCCTGGAAACCGGGGAGCTGTTTTTT. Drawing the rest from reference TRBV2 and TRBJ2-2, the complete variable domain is EPEVTQTPSHQVTQMGQEVILRCVPISNHLYFYWYRQILGQKVEFLVSFYNNEISEKSEIFDDQFSVERPDGSNFTLKIRSTKLEDSAMYFCASSEPGPLETGELFFGEGSRLTVL.

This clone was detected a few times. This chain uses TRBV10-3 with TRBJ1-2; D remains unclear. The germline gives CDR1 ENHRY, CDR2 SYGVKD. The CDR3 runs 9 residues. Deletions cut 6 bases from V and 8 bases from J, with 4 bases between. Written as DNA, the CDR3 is TGTGCCATCAGGTGCGGCTACACCTTC. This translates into CAIRCGYTF.

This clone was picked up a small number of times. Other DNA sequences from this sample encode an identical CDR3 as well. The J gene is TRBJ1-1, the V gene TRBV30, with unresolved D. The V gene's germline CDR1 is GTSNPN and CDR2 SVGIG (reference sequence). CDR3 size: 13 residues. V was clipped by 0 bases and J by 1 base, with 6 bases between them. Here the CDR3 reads CAWSVRRNTEAFF. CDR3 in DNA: TGTGCCTGGAGTGTACGTCGGAACACTGAAGCTTTCTTT. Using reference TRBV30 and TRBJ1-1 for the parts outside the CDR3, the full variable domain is SQTIHQWPATLVQPVGSPLSLECTVEGTSNPNLYWYRQAAGRGLQLLFYSVGIGQISSEVPQNLSASRPQDRQFILSSKKLLLSDSGFYLCAWSVRRNTEAFFGQGTRLTVV.

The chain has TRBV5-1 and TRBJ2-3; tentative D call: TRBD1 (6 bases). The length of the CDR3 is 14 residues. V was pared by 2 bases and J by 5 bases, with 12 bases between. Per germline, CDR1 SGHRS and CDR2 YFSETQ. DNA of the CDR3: TGCGCCAGCAGCTTACGAGGGGGTCAAGATACGCAGTATTTT. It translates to CASSLRGGQDTQYF.

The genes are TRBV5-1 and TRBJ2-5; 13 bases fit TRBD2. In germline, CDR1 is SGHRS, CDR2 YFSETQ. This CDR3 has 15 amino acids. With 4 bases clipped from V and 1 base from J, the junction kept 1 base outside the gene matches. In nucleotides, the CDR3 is TGCGCCAGCAGCGGACTAGCGGGGGTCCAAGAGACCCAGTACTTC. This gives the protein CASSGLAGVQETQYF. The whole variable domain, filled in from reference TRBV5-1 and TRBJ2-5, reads KAGVTQTPRYLIKTRGQQVTLSCSPISGHRSVSWYQQTPGQGLQFLFEYFSETQRNKGNFPGRFSGRQFSNSRSEMNVSTLELGDSALYLCASSGLAGVQETQYFGPGTRLLVL.

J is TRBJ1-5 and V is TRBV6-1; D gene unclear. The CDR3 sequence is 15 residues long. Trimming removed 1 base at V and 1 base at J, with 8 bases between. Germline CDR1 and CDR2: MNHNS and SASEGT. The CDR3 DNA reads TGTGCCAGCAGTGAAGTGGACGGGAGCAATCAGCCCCAGCATTTT. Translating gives CASSEVDGSNQPQHF.